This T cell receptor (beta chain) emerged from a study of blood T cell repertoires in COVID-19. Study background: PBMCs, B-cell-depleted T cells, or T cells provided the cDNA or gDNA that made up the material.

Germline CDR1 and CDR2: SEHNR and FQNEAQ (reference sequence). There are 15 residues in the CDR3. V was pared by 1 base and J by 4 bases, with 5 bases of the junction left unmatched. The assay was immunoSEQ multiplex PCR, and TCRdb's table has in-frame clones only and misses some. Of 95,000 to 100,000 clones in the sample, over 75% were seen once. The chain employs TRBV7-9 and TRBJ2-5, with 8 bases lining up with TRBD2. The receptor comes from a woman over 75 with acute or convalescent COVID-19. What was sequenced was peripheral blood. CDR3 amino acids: CASSLGRGGPETQYF. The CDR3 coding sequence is TGTGCCAGCAGCTTAGGGCGCGGGGGGCCAGAGACCCAGTACTTC. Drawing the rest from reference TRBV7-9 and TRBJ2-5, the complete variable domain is DTGVSQNPRHKITKRGQNVTFRCDPISEHNRLYWYRQTLGQGPEFLTYFQNEAQLEKSRLLSDRFSAERPKGSFSTLEIQRTEQGDSAMYLCASSLGRGGPETQYFGPGTRLLVL.